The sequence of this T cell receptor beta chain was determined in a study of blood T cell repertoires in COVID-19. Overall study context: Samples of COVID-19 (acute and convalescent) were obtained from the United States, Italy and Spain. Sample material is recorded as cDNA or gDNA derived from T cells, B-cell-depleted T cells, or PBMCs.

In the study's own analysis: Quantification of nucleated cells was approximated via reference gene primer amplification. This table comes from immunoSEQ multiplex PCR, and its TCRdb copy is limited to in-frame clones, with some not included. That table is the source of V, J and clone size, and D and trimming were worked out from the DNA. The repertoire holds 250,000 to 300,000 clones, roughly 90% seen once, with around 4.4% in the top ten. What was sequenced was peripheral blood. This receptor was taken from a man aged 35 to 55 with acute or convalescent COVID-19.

CDR3 DNA: TGTGCCAGCAGAGCGACTAGCGGGGGGGTGAATGAGCAGTTCTTC. Translating it yields CASRATSGGVNEQFF. This chain links TRBV6-5 with TRBJ2-1, with TRBD2 matching over 14 bases. J was trimmed by 7 bases and V by 6 bases; bases with no gene match: 5. Germline V CDR1 and CDR2: MNHEY, SVGAGI. The CDR3 sequence is 15 residues long.